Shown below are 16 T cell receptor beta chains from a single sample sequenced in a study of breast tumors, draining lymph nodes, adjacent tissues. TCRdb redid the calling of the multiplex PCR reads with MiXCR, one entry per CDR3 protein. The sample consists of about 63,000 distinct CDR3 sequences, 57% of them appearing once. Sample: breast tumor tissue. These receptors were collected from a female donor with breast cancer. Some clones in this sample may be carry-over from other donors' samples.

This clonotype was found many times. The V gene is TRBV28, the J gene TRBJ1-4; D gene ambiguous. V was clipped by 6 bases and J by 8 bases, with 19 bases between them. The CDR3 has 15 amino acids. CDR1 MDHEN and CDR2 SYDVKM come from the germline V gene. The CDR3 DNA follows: TGTGCCAGCAGCGACTCCGGACGCCCTGGGGAAAAACTGTTTTTT. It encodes CASSDSGRPGEKLFF.

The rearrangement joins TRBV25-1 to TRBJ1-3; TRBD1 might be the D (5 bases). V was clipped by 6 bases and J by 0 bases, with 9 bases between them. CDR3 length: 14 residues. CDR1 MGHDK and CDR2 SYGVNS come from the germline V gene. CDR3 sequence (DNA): TGTGCCAGCAGGGCCACAGGCTCTGGAAACACCATATATTTT. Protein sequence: CASRATGSGNTIYF.

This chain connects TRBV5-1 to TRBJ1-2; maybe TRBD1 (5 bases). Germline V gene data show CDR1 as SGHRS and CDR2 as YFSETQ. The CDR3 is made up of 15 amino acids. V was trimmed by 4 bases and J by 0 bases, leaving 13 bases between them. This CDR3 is CASSPAGTSNYGYTF. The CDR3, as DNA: TGCGCCAGCAGCCCCGCAGGGACGTCTAACTATGGCTACACCTTC.

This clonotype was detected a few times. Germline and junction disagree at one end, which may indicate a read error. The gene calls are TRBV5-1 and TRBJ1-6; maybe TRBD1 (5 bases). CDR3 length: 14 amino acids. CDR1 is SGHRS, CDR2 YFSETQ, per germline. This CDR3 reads CASSPGLGNSPLHF. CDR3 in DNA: TGTGCCAGCTCCCCAGGGCTCGGAAATTCCCCCCTCCACTTT. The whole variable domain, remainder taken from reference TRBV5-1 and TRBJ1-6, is KAGVTQTPRYLIKTRGQQVTLSCSPISGHRSVSWYQQTPGQGLQFLFEYFSETQRNKGNFPGRFSGRQFSNSRSEMNVSTLELGDSALYLCASSPGLGNSPLHFGNGTRLTVT.

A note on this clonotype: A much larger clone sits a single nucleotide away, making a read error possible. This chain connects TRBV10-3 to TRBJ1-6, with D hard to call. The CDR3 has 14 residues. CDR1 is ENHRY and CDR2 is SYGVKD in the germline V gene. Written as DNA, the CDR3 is TGTGCCATCAGTGAGTCCCCAACGGTTTCACCCCCCCACTTT. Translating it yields CAISESPTVSPPHF.

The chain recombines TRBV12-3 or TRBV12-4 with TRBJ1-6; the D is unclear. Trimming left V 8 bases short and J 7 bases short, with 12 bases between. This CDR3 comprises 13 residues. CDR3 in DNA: TGTGCCAGCTCTCGGGGTGGGAATTCACCCCTCCACTTT. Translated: CASSRGGNSPLHF.

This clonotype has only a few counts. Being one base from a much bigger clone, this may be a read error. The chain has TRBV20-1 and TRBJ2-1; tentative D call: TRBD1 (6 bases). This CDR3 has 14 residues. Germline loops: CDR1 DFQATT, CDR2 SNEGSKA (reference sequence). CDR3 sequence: CSGTGQSSYTEQFF. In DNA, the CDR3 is TGCAGTGGGACCGGACAGAGCTCCTACACTGAGCAGTTCTTC.

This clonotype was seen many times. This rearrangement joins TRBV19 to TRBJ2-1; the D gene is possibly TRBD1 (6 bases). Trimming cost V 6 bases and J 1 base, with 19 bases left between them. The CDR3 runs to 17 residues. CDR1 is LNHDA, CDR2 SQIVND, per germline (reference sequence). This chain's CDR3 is CASSTLLRGRSYNEQFF. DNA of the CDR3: TGTGCCAGTAGCACTCTTCTCAGGGGAAGATCCTACAATGAGCAGTTCTTC.

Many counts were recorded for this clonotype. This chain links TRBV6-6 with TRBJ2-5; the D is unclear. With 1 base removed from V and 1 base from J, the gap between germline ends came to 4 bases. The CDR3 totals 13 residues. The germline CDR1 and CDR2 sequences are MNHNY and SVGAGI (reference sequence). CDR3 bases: TGTGCCAGCAGTTACTGGGCCCAAGAGACCCAGTACTTC. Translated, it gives CASSYWAQETQYF.

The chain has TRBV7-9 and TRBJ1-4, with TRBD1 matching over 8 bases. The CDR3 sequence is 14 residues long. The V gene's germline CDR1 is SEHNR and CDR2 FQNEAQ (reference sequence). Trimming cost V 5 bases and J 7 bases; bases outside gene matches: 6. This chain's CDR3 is CASSRPTGVEKLFF. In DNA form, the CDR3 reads TGTGCCAGCAGCCGACCGACAGGGGTTGAAAAACTGTTTTTT.

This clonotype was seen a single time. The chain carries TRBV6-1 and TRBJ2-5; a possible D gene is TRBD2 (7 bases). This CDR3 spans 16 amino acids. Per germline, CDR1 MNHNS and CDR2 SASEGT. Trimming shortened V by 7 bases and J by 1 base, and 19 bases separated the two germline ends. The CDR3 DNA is TGTGCCAGCACCCCGGGGTTCGGGGGGCGCCAAGAGACCCAGTACTTC. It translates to CASTPGFGGRQETQYF.

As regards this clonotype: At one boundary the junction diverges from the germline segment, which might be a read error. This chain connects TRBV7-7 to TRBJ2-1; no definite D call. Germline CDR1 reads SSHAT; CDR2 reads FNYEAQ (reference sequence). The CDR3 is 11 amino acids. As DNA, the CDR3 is TGTGCTAGCAGCCCCTACAATGAGCAGTTCTTC. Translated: CASSPYNEQFF. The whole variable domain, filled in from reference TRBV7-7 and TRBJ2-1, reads GAGVSQSPRYKVTKRGQDVTLRCDPISSHATLYWYQQALGQGPEFLTYFNYEAQPDKSGLPSDRFSAERPEGSISTLTIQRTEQRDSAMYRCASSPYNEQFFGPGTRLTVL.

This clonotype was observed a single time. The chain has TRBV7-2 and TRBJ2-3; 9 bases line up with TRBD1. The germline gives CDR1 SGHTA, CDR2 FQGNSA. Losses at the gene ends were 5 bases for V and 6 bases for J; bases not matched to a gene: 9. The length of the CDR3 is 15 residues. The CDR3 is CASSGYRGQGDTQYF. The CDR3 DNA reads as TGTGCCAGCAGCGGGTACAGGGGGCAGGGGGATACGCAGTATTTT.

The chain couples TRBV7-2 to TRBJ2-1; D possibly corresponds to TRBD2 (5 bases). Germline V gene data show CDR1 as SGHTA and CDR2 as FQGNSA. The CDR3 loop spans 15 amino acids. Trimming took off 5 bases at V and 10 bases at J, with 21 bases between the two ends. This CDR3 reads CASSPTSRLAGEQFF. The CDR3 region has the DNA TGTGCCAGCAGCCCAACCTCGAGGCTAGCTGGCGAGCAGTTCTTC.

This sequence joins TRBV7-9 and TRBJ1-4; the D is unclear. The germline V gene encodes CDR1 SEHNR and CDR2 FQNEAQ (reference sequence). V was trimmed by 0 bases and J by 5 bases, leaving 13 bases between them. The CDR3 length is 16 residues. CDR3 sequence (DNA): TGTGCCAGCAGCTTAGCAGGTGGGCGCGGGAATGAAAAACTGTTTTTT. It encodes CASSLAGGRGNEKLFF.

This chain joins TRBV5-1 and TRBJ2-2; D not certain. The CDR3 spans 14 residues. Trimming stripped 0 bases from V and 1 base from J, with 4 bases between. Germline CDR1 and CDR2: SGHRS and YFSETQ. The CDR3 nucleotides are TGCGCCAGCAGCTTGGAAGGGAACACCGGGGAGCTGTTTTTT. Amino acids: CASSLEGNTGELFF.